This entry lists 15 T cell receptor beta chains sequenced from one sample in a study of T cells in localized non-small cell lung cancer. Profiling relied on immunoSEQ multiplex PCR, and the TCRdb table lists in-frame clones only, not all of them. The sample shows 30,000 to 45,000 clones, roughly 87% of them seen only once. The sequenced sample was peripheral blood, obtained before any cancer treatment. These receptors were taken from a woman aged 35-75 years with stage I lung adenocarcinoma.

The table lists this clone with a count of one. This chain links TRBV5-1 with TRBJ2-1; the match to TRBD2 covers 11 bases. Looked up from germline, CDR1 is SGHRS and CDR2 is YFSETQ. This CDR3 has 16 residues. The junction had 12 bases not matched to a gene; V was cut back by 4 bases and J by 9 bases. The chain's CDR3 is CASSVTSGGYLGEQFF. The CDR3 DNA is TGCGCCAGCAGCGTAACTAGCGGGGGATATTTAGGTGAGCAGTTCTTC.

V and J are TRBV7-9 and TRBJ1-1; D is unclear. CDR1 and CDR2 (germline): SEHNR, FQNEAQ (reference sequence). Trimming shortened V by 5 bases and J by 5 bases, and 12 bases separated the two germline ends. CDR3 length equals 13 residues. CDR3 DNA: TGTGCCAGCAGCCGAGATGTGGCTACTGAAGCTTTCTTT. Encoded protein: CASSRDVATEAFF.

J is TRBJ2-2 and V is TRBV7-2, with 9 bases fitting TRBD1. This CDR3 is 16 amino acids long. The V gene end was trimmed by 1 base and the J gene end by 6 bases; junction bases not matched to a gene: 6. Germline V CDR1 and CDR2: SGHTA, FQGNSA. DNA for the CDR3: TGTGCCAGCAGCTTAGTTGTGGGACAGGGCTCCGGGGAGCTGTTTTTT. As protein: CASSLVVGQGSGELFF.

The chain has TRBV27 and TRBJ2-5; D is tentatively TRBD1 or TRBD2 (6 bases each). Germline-derived CDR1 and CDR2 are MNHEY and SMNVEV (reference sequence). The CDR3 sequence is 13 residues long. Between the trimmed V and J ends, which lost 4 bases and 5 bases, there was a span of 11 bases. The CDR3: CASSYVGGETQYF. CDR3 bases: TGTGCCAGCAGTTATGTAGGGGGGGAGACCCAGTACTTC.

In DNA, the CDR3 is TGTGCCAGCAGTTTATCGAGCCTCCCTCAGCGAGAGACCCAGTACTTC. It is translated as CASSLSSLPQRETQYF. The rearrangement uses TRBV27 and TRBJ2-5; D gene unclear. In germline, CDR1 is MNHEY, CDR2 SMNVEV (reference sequence). V gave up 0 bases and J gave up 4 bases, with 15 bases separating them. The CDR3 length is 16 residues.

CDR3 sequence (DNA): TGTGCCAGCTTGTGGGGAACAGGACCTTCCTCTGGAAACACCATATATTTT. Its protein product is CASLWGTGPSSGNTIYF. The chain employs TRBV18 and TRBJ1-3; tentative D call: TRBD1 (5 bases). CDR3 size: 17 residues. Trimming pared 7 bases from V and 0 bases from J, leaving 19 bases between. CDR1 and CDR2 (germline): KGHSH, LQKENI.

The chain employs TRBV19 and TRBJ1-3; D uncertain. The V end was cut by 4 bases, the J end by 0 bases, with 10 bases between. The CDR3 is 15 amino acids. The germline V gene encodes CDR1 LNHDA and CDR2 SQIVND (reference sequence). The CDR3 region has the DNA TGTGCCAGTAGTACCCGACGGTACTCTGGAAACACCATATATTTT. Residues: CASSTRRYSGNTIYF. The full variable domain, rest sourced from reference TRBV19 and TRBJ1-3, is DGGITQSPKYLFRKEGQNVTLSCEQNLNHDAMYWYRQDPGQGLRLIYYSQIVNDFQKGDIAEGYSVSREKKESFPLTVTSAQKNPTAFYLCASSTRRYSGNTIYFGEGSWLTVV.

V gene TRBV28 combines with J gene TRBJ1-1; TRBD1 might be the D (5 bases). Germline assignment: CDR1 MDHEN and CDR2 SYDVKM. V gave up 4 bases and J gave up 1 base, with 16 bases separating them. The CDR3 runs 16 residues. The DNA of the CDR3 is TGTGCCAGCAGTTCCCCTTACGGGGGGACGAACACTGAAGCTTTCTTT. Translating gives CASSSPYGGTNTEAFF.

This chain connects TRBV2 to TRBJ2-5; D remains ambiguous. The CDR3 contains 14 residues. Deletions cut 2 bases from V and 1 base from J, with 8 bases between. Looked up from germline, CDR1 is SNHLY and CDR2 is FYNNEI. The CDR3 loop reads CASSERVSQETQYF. Written as DNA, the CDR3 is TGTGCCAGCAGTGAACGGGTATCCCAAGAGACCCAGTACTTC.

The chain recombines TRBV10-2 with TRBJ2-1, with a tentative D call TRBD1 (6 bases). CDR3 size: 14 residues. Between the trimmed V and J ends, which lost 7 bases and 5 bases, there was a span of 15 bases. In germline, CDR1 is WSHSY, CDR2 SAAADI. The CDR3 DNA reads as TGCGCCAGCAAAGAACAGGGATTTGACAATGAGCAGTTCTTC. Residues: CASKEQGFDNEQFF.

The V and J genes are TRBV11-2 and TRBJ1-2; unclear D gene. Between the trimmed V and J ends, which lost 5 bases and 5 bases, there was a span of 12 bases. The germline gives CDR1 SGHAT, CDR2 FQNNGV. This CDR3 has 13 amino acids. The CDR3 is CASSTGLRYGYTF. The CDR3 DNA reads TGTGCCAGCAGCACGGGCTTACGGTATGGCTACACCTTC.

This rearrangement joins TRBV7-2 to TRBJ2-5; D might be TRBD1 (6 bases). The CDR3 is 15 residues long. CDR1 is SGHTA and CDR2 is FQGNSA in the germline V gene. Trimming pared 4 bases from V and 1 base from J, leaving 13 bases between. CDR3 DNA sequence: TGTGCCAGCAGCTGGTCCGGACAGACCCAAGAGACCCAGTACTTC. Protein sequence: CASSWSGQTQETQYF.

V gene TRBV5-1 combines with J gene TRBJ2-1; 7 bases fit TRBD2. The CDR3 is 14 residues long. V was clipped by 0 bases and J by 8 bases; unmatched bases: 5. Germline V gives CDR1 SGHRS, CDR2 YFSETQ. The CDR3 nucleotides read TGCGCCAGCAGCTTGGGCGGGGGTCTGGATGAGCAGTTCTTC. As protein: CASSLGGGLDEQFF.

DNA for the CDR3: TGTGCCAGCAACAGATCGGGACAGGGGAATTCACCCCTCCACTTT. The encoded protein is CASNRSGQGNSPLHF. The chain links TRBV6-1 to TRBJ1-6, with 10 bases matching TRBD1. The CDR3 is 15 residues long. With V trimmed by 7 bases and J by 7 bases, 7 bases remained unmatched. Germline V gene sequence: CDR1 MNHNS, CDR2 SASEGT.

The rearrangement links TRBV18 to TRBJ2-1; possibly TRBD2 for D (5 bases). CDR1 KGHSH and CDR2 LQKENI come from the germline V gene. The CDR3 spans 15 residues. Trimming took off 5 bases at V and 6 bases at J, with 17 bases between the two ends. CDR3 in amino acids: CASSASRERGNEQFF. For the CDR3, the DNA is TGTGCCAGCTCAGCCAGCCGGGAACGAGGCAATGAGCAGTTCTTC.